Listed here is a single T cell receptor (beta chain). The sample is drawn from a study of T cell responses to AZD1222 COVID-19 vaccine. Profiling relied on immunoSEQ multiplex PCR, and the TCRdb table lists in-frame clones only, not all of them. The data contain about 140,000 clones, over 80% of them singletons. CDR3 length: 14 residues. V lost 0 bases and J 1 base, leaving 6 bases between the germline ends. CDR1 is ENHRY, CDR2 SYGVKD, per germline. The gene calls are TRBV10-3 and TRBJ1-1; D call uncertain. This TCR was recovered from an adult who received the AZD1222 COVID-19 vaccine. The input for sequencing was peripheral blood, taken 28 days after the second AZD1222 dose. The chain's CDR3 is CAISESPWNTEAFF. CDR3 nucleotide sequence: TGTGCCATCAGTGAGTCGCCCTGGAACACTGAAGCTTTCTTT.